These 9 T cell receptor beta chains originate from one sample sequenced in a study. TCRdb passed the 5' RACE reads through MiXCR, listing each CDR3 protein once. The sample has tens of thousands of distinct CDR3 sequences; under 20% are singletons. The sequenced sample consisted of naive CD4+ T cells sorted from blood. The subset: naive CD4+ T cells, CD4+CD45RA+CD25-. These TCRs come from a female donor with breast cancer.

This clonotype was found a few times. The V gene is TRBV20-1, the J gene TRBJ2-2; D gene unclear. CDR3 length: 12 residues. V was shortened by 0 bases and J by 1 base, with 0 bases between the two germline ends. The V gene's germline CDR1 is DFQATT and CDR2 SNEGSKA (reference sequence). The CDR3 region has the DNA TGCAGTGCTAGAGAGAACACCGGGGAGCTGTTTTTT. Translated, it gives CSARENTGELFF.

This clonotype was seen repeatedly, ten times or more. The chain couples TRBV20-1 to TRBJ2-7; TRBD1 is a possible D gene (6 bases). Trimming pared 7 bases from V and 3 bases from J, leaving 22 bases between. Germline V gene data show CDR1 as DFQATT and CDR2 as SNEGSKA (reference sequence). This CDR3 contains 15 residues. CDR3 coding DNA: TGCAGTGTTCCCAATAAGGGGACAAAGTACTACGAGCAGTACTTC. Amino acids: CSVPNKGTKYYEQYF.

This clonotype was recorded a few times. The V call is TRBV5-1, the J call TRBJ2-3, with 10 positions matching TRBD2. The germline gives CDR1 SGHRS, CDR2 YFSETQ. Germline trimming cut 2 bases from V and 10 bases from J; bases unmatched to any gene: 13. CDR3 length: 16 amino acids. CDR3 nucleotides: TGCGCCAGCAGCTTATCTAGCGGGAGTCCCCTTGGGGCGCAGTATTTT. This translates into CASSLSSGSPLGAQYF.

Only a few counts were recorded for this clonotype. This chain connects TRBV24-1 to TRBJ1-2; D is undetermined. V shed 1 base and J shed 8 bases, with 10 bases lying between them. Per germline, CDR1 KGHDR and CDR2 SFDVKD. The CDR3 is 13 amino acids. CDR3 amino acids: CATSDLEGGGYTF. CDR3 bases: TGTGCCACCAGTGATTTAGAGGGAGGCGGCTACACCTTC.

This clonotype was recorded a few times. The CDR3, as DNA: TGTGCCAGCAGCTTAGATAGATGGGACAGGGCGAACACTGAAGCTTTCTTT. This codes for CASSLDRWDRANTEAFF. The V gene is TRBV7-9, the J gene TRBJ1-1; 9 positions match TRBD1. The length of the CDR3 is 17 residues. CDR1 and CDR2 from the germline V gene are SEHNR and FQNEAQ (reference sequence). The V gene end was trimmed by 1 base and the J gene end by 1 base; junction bases not matched to a gene: 7. Combining the CDR3 with reference TRBV7-9 and TRBJ1-1 gives the whole variable domain DTGVSQNPRHKITKRGQNVTFRCDPISEHNRLYWYRQTLGQGPEFLTYFQNEAQLEKSRLLSDRFSAERPKGSFSTLEIQRTEQGDSAMYLCASSLDRWDRANTEAFFGQGTRLTVV.

Turning to this clonotype: This sequence may be a read error, since a much larger clone differs from it by one base. The chain recombines TRBV12-3 or TRBV12-4 with TRBJ2-2; D is uncertain. The CDR3 runs to 13 residues. The CDR3 protein is CTSRSPGTGELFF. The CDR3 coding sequence is TGTACCAGTAGGTCCCCAGGTACCGGGGAGCTGTTTTTT.

The V gene is TRBV14, the J gene TRBJ2-5; 8 bases align to TRBD2. CDR3 length equals 14 residues. Losses at the gene ends were 1 base for V and 10 bases for J; bases not matched to a gene: 8. The germline gives CDR1 SGHDN, CDR2 FVKESK. The CDR3 reads CASSQVIAGRIQYF. Written as DNA, the CDR3 is TGTGCCAGCAGCCAAGTAATAGCGGGAAGAATCCAGTACTTC.

The chain couples TRBV4-1 to TRBJ2-4, with 11 bases lining up with TRBD1. CDR3 length equals 18 residues. After removal of 1 base from V and 0 bases from J, the junction contained 5 bases not matched to a gene. From germline, CDR1 is MGHRA and CDR2 YSYEKL. The CDR3 protein is CASSQGGQGALAKNIQYF. The CDR3 nucleotides read TGCGCCAGCAGCCAAGGCGGACAGGGGGCTCTAGCCAAAAACATTCAGTACTTC.

This clonotype was counted only a few times. The CDR3 reads CSASTPGTSGGETQYF. CDR3 sequence (DNA): TGCAGTGCTAGTACTCCCGGGACTAGTGGTGGTGAGACCCAGTACTTC. The chain has TRBV20-1 and TRBJ2-5; 8 nucleotides line up with TRBD2. J lost 5 bases, V lost 3 bases, and 14 bases had no gene match. This CDR3 is 16 amino acids long. Germline loops: CDR1 DFQATT, CDR2 SNEGSKA (reference sequence).